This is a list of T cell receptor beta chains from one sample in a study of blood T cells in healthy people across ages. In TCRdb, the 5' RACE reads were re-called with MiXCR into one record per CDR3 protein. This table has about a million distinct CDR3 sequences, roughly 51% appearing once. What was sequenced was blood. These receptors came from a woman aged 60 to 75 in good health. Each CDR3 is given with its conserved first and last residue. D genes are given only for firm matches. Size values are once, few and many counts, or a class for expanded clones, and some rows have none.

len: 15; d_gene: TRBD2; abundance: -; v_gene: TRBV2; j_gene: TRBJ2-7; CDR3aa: CASRPGVAGNYEQYF; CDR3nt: TGTGCCAGCAGGCCGGGGGTAGCGGGAAACTACGAGCAGTACTTC
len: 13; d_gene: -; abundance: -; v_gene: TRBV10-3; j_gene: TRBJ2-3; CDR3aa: CAIKISETNTQYF; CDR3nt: TGTGCCATCAAAATTTCGGAGACGAATACGCAGTATTTT
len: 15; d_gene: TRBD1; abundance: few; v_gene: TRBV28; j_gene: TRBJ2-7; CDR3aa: CASRTPDRGIYEQYF; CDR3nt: TGTGCCAGCAGAACTCCGGACAGGGGAATTTACGAGCAGTACTTC
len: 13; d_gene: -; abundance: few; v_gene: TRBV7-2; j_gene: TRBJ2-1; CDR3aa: CASSLNGYNEQFF; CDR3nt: TGTGCCAGCAGCTTAAACGGGTACAATGAGCAGTTCTTC
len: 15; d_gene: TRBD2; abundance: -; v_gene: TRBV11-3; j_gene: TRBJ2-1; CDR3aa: CASSLERGGYNEQFF; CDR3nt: TGTGCCAGCAGCTTAGAACGGGGGGGATACAATGAGCAGTTCTTC
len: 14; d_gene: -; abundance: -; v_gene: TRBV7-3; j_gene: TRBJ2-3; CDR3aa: CASSLRPNRDTQYF; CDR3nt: TGTGCCAGCAGCTTAAGACCCAACAGGGATACGCAGTATTTT
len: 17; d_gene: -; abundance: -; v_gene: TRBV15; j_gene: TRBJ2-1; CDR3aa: CATSREIGASSYNEQFF; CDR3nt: TGTGCCACCAGCAGAGAGATCGGGGCCAGCTCCTACAATGAGCAGTTCTTC
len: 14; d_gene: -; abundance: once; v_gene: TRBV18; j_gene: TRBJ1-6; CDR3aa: CASSPYGDNSPLHF; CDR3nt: TGTGCCAGCTCACCATACGGAGACAATTCACCCCTCCACTTT
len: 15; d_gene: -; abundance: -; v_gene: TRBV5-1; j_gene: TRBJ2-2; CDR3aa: CASSLVQTNTGELFF; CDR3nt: TGCGCCAGCAGCTTGGTTCAGACGAACACCGGGGAGCTGTTTTTT
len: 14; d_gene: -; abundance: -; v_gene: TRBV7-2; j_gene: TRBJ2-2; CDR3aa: CAGSPQINTGELFF; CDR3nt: TGTGCCGGCAGCCCCCAAATTAACACCGGGGAGCTGTTTTTT